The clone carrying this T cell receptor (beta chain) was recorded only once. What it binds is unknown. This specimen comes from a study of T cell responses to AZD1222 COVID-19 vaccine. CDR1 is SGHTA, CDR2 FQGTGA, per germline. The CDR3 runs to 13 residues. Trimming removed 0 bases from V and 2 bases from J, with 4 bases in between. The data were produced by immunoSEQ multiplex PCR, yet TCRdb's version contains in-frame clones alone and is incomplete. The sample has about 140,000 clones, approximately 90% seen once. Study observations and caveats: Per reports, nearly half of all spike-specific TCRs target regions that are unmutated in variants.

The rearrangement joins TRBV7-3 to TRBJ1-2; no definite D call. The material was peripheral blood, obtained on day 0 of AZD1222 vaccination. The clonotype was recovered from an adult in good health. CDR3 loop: CASSLTRNYGYTF. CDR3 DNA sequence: TGTGCCAGCAGCTTAACACGGAACTATGGCTACACCTTC.